This T cell receptor beta chain stems from a study of T cells in Graves' hyperthyroidism and ophthalmopathy. Study-level findings and limits: It was a median approximately 7.1 months before onset that the model predicted ophthalmopathy. Most expanded thyroid clonotypes above 0.001 also appeared in blood.

Stable Graves' hyperthyroidism denoted no ophthalmopathy progression over 18 months. For the diagnoses, clinical symptoms, serum thyroxine and TRAb, thyroid ultrasound and orbital computed tomography were used. CDR1 and CDR2 (germline): SGHDT, YYEEEE. With 5 bases clipped from V and 4 bases from J, the junction kept 9 bases outside the gene matches. The CDR3 has 17 residues. This clonotype was recorded at least ten times. What it binds is not known. RNA transcripts served as the template for amplifying TCR beta CDR3 regions. First-round RT-PCR targeting the TCR CDR3 was performed with the HTBI primer set. TCRdb fed the multiplex PCR reads into MiXCR, producing one record per CDR3 protein. Among around 180,000 distinct CDR3 sequences listed, approximately 15% were seen once.

The chain recombines TRBV5-6 with TRBJ2-2; 12 bases match TRBD2. The TCR sequence derives from a woman in her 50s with Graves' hyperthyroidism. The specimen was blood. The chain's CDR3 is CASRTGGLAGVTGELFF. The CDR3 region has the DNA TGTGCCAGCAGAACGGGGGGACTAGCGGGCGTCACCGGGGAGCTGTTTTTT.